This T cell receptor (beta chain) is drawn from a study of T cell responses to AZD1222 COVID-19 vaccine. Whole-study findings and limits: Among those given AZD1222, only five to seven were seropositive at baseline.

V lost 4 bases and J 0 bases, leaving 13 bases between the germline ends. CDR1 and CDR2 (germline): MGHDK, SYGVNS. This CDR3 contains 15 residues. Sequencing used immunoSEQ multiplex PCR; TCRdb keeps in-frame clones, though not all of them. The sample lists more than 35,000 clones; 83% were seen once. About this clone itself: Its antigen is as yet unknown.

The sequence came from an adult in good health. The V call is TRBV25-1, the J call TRBJ2-7; possibly TRBD1 for D (6 bases). This material consisted of peripheral blood, taken on day 0 of AZD1222 vaccination. CDR3 coding DNA: TGTGCCAGCAGTGCCCGAGGGGGACCCTCCTACGAGCAGTACTTC. Its protein product is CASSARGGPSYEQYF.